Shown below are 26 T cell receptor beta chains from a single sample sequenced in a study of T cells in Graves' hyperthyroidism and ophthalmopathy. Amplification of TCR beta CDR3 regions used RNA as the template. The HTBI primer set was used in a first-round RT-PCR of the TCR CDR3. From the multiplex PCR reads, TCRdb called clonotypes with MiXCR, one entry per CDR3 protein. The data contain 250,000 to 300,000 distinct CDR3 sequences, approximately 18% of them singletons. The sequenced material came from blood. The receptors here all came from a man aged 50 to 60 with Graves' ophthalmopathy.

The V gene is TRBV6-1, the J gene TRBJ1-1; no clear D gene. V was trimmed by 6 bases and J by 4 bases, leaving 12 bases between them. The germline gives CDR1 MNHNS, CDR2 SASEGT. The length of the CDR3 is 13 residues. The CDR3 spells CASRRTVGTEAFF. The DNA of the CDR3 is TGTGCCAGCAGAAGGACCGTGGGCACTGAAGCTTTCTTT.

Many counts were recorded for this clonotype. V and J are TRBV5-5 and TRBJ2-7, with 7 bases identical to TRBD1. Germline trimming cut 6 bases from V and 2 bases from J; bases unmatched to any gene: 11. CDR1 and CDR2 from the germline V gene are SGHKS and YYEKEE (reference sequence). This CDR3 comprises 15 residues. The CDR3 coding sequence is TGTGCCAGCACCCCTATACTGACAGGGACCTACGAGCAGTACTTC. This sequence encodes CASTPILTGTYEQYF.

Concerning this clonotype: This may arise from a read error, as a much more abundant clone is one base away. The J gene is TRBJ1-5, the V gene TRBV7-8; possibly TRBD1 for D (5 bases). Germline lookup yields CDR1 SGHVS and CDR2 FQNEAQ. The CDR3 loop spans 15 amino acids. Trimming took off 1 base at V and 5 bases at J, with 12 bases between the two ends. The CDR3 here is CASSLEQGGDQPQHF. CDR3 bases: TGTGCCAGCAGCTTAGAGCAGGGTGGGGATCAGCCCCAGCATTTT.

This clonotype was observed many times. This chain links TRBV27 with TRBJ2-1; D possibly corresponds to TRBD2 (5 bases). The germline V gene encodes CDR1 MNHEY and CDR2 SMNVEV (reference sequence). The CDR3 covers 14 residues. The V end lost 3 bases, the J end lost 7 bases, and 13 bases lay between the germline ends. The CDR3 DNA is TGTGCCAGCAGTTTGGGTCGGGAAAGGAATGAGCAGTTCTTC. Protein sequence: CASSLGRERNEQFF.

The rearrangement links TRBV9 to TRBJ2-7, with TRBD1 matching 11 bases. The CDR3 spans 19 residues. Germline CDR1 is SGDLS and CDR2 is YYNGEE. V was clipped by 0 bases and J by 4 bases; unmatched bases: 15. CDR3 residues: CASSVEGLGQGAGSYEQYF. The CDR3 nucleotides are TGTGCCAGCAGCGTAGAGGGGCTTGGACAGGGGGCAGGTTCATACGAGCAGTACTTC.

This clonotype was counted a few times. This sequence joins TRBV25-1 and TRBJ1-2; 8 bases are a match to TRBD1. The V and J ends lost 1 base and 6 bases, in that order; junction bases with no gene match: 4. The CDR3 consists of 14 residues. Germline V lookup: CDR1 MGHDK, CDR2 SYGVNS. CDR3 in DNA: TGTGCCAGCAGTGAATCACCGGGACAGGATGGCTACACCTTC. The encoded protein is CASSESPGQDGYTF.

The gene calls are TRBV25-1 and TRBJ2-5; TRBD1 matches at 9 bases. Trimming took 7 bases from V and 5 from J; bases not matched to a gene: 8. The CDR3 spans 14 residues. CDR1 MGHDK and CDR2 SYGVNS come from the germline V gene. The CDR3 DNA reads TGTGCCAGCACTAGGACAGGGGAACTTGAGACCCAGTACTTC. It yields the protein CASTRTGELETQYF. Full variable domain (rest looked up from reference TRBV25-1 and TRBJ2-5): EADIYQTPRYLVIGTGKKITLECSQTMGHDKMYWYQQDPGMELHLIHYSYGVNSTEKGDLSSESTVSRIRTEHFPLTLESARPSHTSQYLCASTRTGELETQYFGPGTRLLVL.

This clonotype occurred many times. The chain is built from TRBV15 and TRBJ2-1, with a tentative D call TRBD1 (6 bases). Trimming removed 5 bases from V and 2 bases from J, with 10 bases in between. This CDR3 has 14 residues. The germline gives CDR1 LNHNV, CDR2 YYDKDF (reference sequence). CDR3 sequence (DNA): TGTGCCACCAGCGGCAGGGGACCCTACAATGAGCAGTTCTTC. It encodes CATSGRGPYNEQFF.

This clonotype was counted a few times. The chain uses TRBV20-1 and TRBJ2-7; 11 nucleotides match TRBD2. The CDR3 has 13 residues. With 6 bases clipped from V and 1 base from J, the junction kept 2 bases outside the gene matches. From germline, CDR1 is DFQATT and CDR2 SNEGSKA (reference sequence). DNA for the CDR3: TGCAGTGCCACTAGCGGGAGTTCCTACGAGCAGTACTTC. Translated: CSATSGSSYEQYF.

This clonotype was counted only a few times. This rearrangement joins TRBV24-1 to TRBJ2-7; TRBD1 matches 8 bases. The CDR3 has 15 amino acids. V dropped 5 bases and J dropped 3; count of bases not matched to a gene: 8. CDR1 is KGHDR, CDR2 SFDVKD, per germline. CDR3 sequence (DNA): TGTGCCACCAGTGGCCTAGGACAGGGTCTCTACGAGCAGTACTTC. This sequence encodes CATSGLGQGLYEQYF.

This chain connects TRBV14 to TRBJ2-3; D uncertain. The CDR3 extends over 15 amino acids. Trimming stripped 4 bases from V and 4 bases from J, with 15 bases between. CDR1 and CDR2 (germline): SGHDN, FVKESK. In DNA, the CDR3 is TGTGCCAGCAGCCCCTCTCTAGGGCCTGCAGATACGCAGTATTTT. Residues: CASSPSLGPADTQYF.

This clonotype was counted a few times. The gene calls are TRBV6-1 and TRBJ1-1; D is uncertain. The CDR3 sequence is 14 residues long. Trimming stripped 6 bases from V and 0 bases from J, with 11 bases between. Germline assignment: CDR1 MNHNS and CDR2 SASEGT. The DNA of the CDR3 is TGTGCCAGCAGATCTGCGAGGGTGAACACTGAAGCTTTCTTT. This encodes CASRSARVNTEAFF.

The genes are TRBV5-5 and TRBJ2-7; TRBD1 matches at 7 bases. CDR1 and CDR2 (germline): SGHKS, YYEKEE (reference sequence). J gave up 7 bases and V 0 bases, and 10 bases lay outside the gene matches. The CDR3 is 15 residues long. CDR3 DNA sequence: TGTGCCAGCAGCTTGGACCCGCCAGGGGGTAGGGAGCAGTACTTC. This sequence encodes CASSLDPPGGREQYF.

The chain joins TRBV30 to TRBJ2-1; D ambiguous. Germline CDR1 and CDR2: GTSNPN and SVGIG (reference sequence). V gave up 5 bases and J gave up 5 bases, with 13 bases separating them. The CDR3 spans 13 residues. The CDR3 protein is CAWFGWRNNEQFF. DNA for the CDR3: TGTGCCTGGTTTGGGTGGAGAAACAATGAGCAGTTCTTC.

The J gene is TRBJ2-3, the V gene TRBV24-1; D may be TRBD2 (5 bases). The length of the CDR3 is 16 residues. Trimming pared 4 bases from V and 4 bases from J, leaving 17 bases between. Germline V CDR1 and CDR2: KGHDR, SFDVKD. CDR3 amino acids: CATSDPAVANSDTQYF. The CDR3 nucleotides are TGTGCCACCAGTGACCCGGCCGTAGCGAATTCAGATACGCAGTATTTT.

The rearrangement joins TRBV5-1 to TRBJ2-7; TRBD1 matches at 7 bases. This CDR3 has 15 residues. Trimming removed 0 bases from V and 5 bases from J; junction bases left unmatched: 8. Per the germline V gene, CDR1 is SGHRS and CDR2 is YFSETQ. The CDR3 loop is CASSLEGALANEQYF. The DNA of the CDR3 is TGCGCCAGCAGCTTGGAGGGGGCATTGGCTAACGAGCAGTACTTC.

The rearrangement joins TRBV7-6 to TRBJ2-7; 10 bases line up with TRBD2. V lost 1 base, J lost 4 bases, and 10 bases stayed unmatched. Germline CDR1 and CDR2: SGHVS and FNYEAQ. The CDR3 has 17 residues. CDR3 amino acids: CASSLESPAGGRYEQYF. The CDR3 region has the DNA TGTGCCAGCAGCTTAGAATCCCCAGCGGGAGGGAGGTACGAGCAGTACTTC.

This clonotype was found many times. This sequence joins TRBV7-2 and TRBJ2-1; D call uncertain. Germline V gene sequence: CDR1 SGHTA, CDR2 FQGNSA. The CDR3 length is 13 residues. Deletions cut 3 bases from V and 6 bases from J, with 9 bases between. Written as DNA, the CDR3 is TGTGCCAGCAGCTTTAGTTTTGGCAATGAGCAGTTCTTC. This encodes CASSFSFGNEQFF.

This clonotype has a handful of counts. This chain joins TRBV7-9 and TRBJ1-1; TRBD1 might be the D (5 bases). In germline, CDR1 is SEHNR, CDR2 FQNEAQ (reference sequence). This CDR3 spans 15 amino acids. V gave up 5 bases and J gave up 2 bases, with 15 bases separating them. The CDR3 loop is CASSGRGSLNTEAFF. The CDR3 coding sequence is TGTGCCAGCAGCGGAAGGGGCAGCCTTAACACTGAAGCTTTCTTT.

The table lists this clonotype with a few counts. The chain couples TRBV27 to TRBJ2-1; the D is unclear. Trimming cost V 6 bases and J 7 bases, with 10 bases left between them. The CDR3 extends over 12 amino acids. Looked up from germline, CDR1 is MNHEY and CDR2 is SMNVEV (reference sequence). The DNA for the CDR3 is TGTGCCAGCAGCCATCAAGGGAATGAGCAGTTCTTC. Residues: CASSHQGNEQFF.

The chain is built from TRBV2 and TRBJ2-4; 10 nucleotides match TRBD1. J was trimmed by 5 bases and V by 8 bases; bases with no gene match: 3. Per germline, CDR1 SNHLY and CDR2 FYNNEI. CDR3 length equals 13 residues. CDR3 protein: CASGGTGENIQYF. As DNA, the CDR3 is TGTGCCAGCGGCGGGACAGGGGAAAACATTCAGTACTTC. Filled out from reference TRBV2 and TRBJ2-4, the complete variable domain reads EPEVTQTPSHQVTQMGQEVILRCVPISNHLYFYWYRQILGQKVEFLVSFYNNEISEKSEIFDDQFSVERPDGSNFTLKIRSTKLEDSAMYFCASGGTGENIQYFGAGTRLSVL.

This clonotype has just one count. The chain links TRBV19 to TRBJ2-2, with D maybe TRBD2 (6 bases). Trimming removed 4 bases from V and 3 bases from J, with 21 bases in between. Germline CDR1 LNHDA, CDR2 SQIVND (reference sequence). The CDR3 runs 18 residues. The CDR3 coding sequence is TGTGCCAGTAGTAGGGGTCGACGGGGCCGGAGGGACACCGGGGAGCTGTTTTTT. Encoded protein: CASSRGRRGRRDTGELFF.

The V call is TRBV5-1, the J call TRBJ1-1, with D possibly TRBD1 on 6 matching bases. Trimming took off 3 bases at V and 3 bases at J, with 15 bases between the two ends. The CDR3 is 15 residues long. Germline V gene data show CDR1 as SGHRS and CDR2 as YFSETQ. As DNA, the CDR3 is TGCGCCAGCAGCTCTAGGGGGACGATCGACACTGAAGCTTTCTTT. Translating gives CASSSRGTIDTEAFF.

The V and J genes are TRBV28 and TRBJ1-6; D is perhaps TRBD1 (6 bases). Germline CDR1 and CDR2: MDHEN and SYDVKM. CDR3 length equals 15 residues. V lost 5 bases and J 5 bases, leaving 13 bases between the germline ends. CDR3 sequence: CASSERQADNSPLHF. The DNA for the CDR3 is TGTGCCAGCAGTGAACGACAGGCCGATAATTCACCCCTCCACTTT. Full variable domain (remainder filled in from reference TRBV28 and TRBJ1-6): DVKVTQSSRYLVKRTGEKVFLECVQDMDHENMFWYRQDPGLGLRLIYFSYDVKMKEKGDIPEGYSVSREKKERFSLILESASTNQTSMYLCASSERQADNSPLHFGNGTRLTVT.

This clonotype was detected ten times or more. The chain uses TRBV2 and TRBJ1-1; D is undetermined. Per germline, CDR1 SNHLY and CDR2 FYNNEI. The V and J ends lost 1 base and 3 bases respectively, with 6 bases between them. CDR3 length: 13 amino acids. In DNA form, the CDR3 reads TGTGCCAGCAGTGAAGACAGAGACACTGAAGCTTTCTTT. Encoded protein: CASSEDRDTEAFF.

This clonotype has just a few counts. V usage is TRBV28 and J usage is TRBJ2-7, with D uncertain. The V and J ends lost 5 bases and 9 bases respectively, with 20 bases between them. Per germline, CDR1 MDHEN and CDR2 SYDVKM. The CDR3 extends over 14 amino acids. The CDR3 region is CASSGTFPAIGQYF. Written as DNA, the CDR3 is TGTGCCAGCAGTGGCACCTTCCCGGCAATAGGGCAGTACTTC.